A single sample gave rise to the 14 T cell receptor beta chains below, sequenced in a study of blood T cells in healthy people across ages. A J-beta primer mix and a sample-barcoded 5' primer were used in a second PCR of about 7 to 11 cycles. Each CDR3 protein gets one entry after TCRdb re-called the 5' RACE reads with MiXCR. This table holds about a million distinct CDR3 sequences, approximately 50% found once. Input material: blood. These receptors were taken from a woman aged 55-70 years in good health.

The chain recombines TRBV4-3 with TRBJ2-1, with 8 bases lining up with TRBD2. The J call may be in error: the DNA end matches TRBJ2-7 better. CDR1 and CDR2 from the germline V gene are LGHNA and YSLEER. There are 14 residues in the CDR3. The CDR3 DNA follows: TGCGCCAGCAGCATACGCGGGGGGCACAATGAGCAGTACTTC. Its translation: CASSIRGGHNEQYF.

This clonotype was seen repeatedly, ten times or more. The chain combines TRBV7-2 with TRBJ2-5; D may match TRBD1 or TRBD2 (6 bases each). Germline loops: CDR1 SGHTA, CDR2 FQGNSA. V was pared by 3 bases and J by 4 bases, with 15 bases between. The CDR3 is made up of 15 amino acids. The CDR3, as DNA: TGTGCCAGCAGCTTGCTCGGGGGCTCCAGAGAGACCCAGTACTTC. Amino acid sequence: CASSLLGGSRETQYF.

The chain couples TRBV18 to TRBJ2-7, with 9 bases fitting TRBD1. The ends lost 6 bases at V and 0 bases at J; junction bases unmatched: 6. The CDR3 has 15 amino acids. Per the germline V gene, CDR1 is KGHSH and CDR2 is LQKENI. In nucleotides, the CDR3 is TGTGCCAGCTCCGCCTTGGGACAGGGCTCCTACGAGCAGTACTTC. Translation gives CASSALGQGSYEQYF.

The chain uses TRBV20-1 and TRBJ2-5; 9 positions agree with TRBD2. Trimming cost V 0 bases and J 4 bases; bases outside gene matches: 9. From germline, CDR1 is DFQATT and CDR2 SNEGSKA (reference sequence). The CDR3 runs to 16 residues. The CDR3 DNA reads as TGCAGTGCTAGAGAACTCCTGCAAGCGGGAGGAGAGACCCAGTACTTC. It encodes CSARELLQAGGETQYF.

This clonotype was picked up one time. V and J are TRBV12-3 or TRBV12-4 and TRBJ2-7, with 11 bases lining up with TRBD2. The trim removed 3 bases at V and 7 bases at J, leaving 5 bases unmatched. This CDR3 is built from 14 residues. For the CDR3, the DNA is TGTGCCAGCAGTTTTAGCGGGAGGGCCTGTGAGCAGTACTTC. Protein: CASSFSGRACEQYF.

V is TRBV7-7 and J is TRBJ2-2; 13 positions match TRBD2. This CDR3 spans 15 amino acids. Germline CDR1 reads SSHAT; CDR2 reads FNYEAQ (reference sequence). The ends lost 5 bases at V and 7 bases at J; junction bases unmatched: 4. The CDR3 DNA follows: TGTGCCAGCAGCAACGGACTAGCGGGAGACGGGGAGCTGTTTTTT. It yields the protein CASSNGLAGDGELFF.

V gene TRBV7-2 combines with J gene TRBJ2-1; TRBD2 matches 16 bases. With V trimmed by 4 bases and J by 5 bases, 2 bases remained unmatched. Per the germline V gene, CDR1 is SGHTA and CDR2 is FQGNSA. CDR3 length: 16 residues. This CDR3 reads CASSWGLAGGDNEQFF. The CDR3 nucleotides read TGTGCCAGCAGCTGGGGACTAGCGGGAGGGGACAATGAGCAGTTCTTC.

This clonotype turned up a few times. The chain carries TRBV27 and TRBJ2-1; the D is unclear. The CDR3 sequence is 14 residues long. Trimming stripped 4 bases from V and 0 bases from J, with 7 bases between. Germline CDR1 reads MNHEY; CDR2 reads SMNVEV (reference sequence). CDR3 nucleotides: TGTGCCAGCAGTTGGTGGGTCTCCTACAATGAGCAGTTCTTC. It translates to CASSWWVSYNEQFF.

The J gene is TRBJ2-1, the V gene TRBV20-1; no firm D call. The length of the CDR3 is 13 residues. Germline values: CDR1 DFQATT, CDR2 SNEGSKA (reference sequence). Trimming left V 5 bases short and J 8 bases short, with 16 bases between. Here the CDR3 reads CSAPPGRVDEQFF. The CDR3 DNA reads TGCAGTGCTCCCCCCGGAAGGGTCGATGAGCAGTTCTTC.

The chain couples TRBV27 to TRBJ1-2; D might be TRBD1 (6 bases). Germline CDR1 MNHEY, CDR2 SMNVEV (reference sequence). The CDR3 runs to 17 residues. V lost 6 bases and J lost 4, with 24 bases in between. The CDR3 region is CASRVATGYSTFYGYTF. The CDR3 bases are TGTGCCAGCAGAGTCGCCACAGGGTACTCAACGTTCTATGGCTACACCTTC.

V gene TRBV3-1 combines with J gene TRBJ2-7; TRBD2 is a possible D gene (6 bases). Trimming pared 3 bases from V and 2 bases from J, leaving 17 bases between. CDR3 length: 16 amino acids. From germline, CDR1 is LGHDT and CDR2 YNNKEL (reference sequence). The CDR3 DNA is TGTGCCAGCAGCCAGAAACTACGGCGGGAAACCTACGAGCAGTACTTC. Its translation is CASSQKLRRETYEQYF.

This clonotype was detected only a few times. The J gene is TRBJ1-2, the V gene TRBV11-2, with D uncertain. Germline values: CDR1 SGHAT, CDR2 FQNNGV. This CDR3 comprises 13 residues. V was cut by 4 bases and J by 4 bases, with 10 bases left in between. CDR3 protein: CASSSRGLYGYTF. As DNA, the CDR3 is TGTGCCAGCAGCTCCCGTGGACTCTATGGCTACACCTTC.

This clonotype appeared once. V usage is TRBV7-9 and J usage is TRBJ1-1; D unresolved. CDR1 and CDR2 (germline): SEHNR, FQNEAQ (reference sequence). Trimming shortened V by 3 bases and J by 1 base, and 6 bases separated the two germline ends. The CDR3 extends over 13 amino acids. The CDR3 DNA reads as TGTGCCAGCAGCTTTACGAGGAACACTGAAGCTTTCTTT. Translating it yields CASSFTRNTEAFF.

The rearrangement links TRBV2 to TRBJ2-1, with 8 bases aligning to TRBD1. The trim removed 7 bases at V and 5 bases at J, leaving 4 bases unmatched. This CDR3 contains 13 residues. Germline V gene lookup returns CDR1 SNHLY and CDR2 FYNNEI. The CDR3, as DNA: TGTGCCAGCAATTGGGACAGGAACAATGAGCAGTTCTTC. This codes for CASNWDRNNEQFF. The whole variable domain, remainder taken from reference TRBV2 and TRBJ2-1, is EPEVTQTPSHQVTQMGQEVILRCVPISNHLYFYWYRQILGQKVEFLVSFYNNEISEKSEIFDDQFSVERPDGSNFTLKIRSTKLEDSAMYFCASNWDRNNEQFFGPGTRLTVL.